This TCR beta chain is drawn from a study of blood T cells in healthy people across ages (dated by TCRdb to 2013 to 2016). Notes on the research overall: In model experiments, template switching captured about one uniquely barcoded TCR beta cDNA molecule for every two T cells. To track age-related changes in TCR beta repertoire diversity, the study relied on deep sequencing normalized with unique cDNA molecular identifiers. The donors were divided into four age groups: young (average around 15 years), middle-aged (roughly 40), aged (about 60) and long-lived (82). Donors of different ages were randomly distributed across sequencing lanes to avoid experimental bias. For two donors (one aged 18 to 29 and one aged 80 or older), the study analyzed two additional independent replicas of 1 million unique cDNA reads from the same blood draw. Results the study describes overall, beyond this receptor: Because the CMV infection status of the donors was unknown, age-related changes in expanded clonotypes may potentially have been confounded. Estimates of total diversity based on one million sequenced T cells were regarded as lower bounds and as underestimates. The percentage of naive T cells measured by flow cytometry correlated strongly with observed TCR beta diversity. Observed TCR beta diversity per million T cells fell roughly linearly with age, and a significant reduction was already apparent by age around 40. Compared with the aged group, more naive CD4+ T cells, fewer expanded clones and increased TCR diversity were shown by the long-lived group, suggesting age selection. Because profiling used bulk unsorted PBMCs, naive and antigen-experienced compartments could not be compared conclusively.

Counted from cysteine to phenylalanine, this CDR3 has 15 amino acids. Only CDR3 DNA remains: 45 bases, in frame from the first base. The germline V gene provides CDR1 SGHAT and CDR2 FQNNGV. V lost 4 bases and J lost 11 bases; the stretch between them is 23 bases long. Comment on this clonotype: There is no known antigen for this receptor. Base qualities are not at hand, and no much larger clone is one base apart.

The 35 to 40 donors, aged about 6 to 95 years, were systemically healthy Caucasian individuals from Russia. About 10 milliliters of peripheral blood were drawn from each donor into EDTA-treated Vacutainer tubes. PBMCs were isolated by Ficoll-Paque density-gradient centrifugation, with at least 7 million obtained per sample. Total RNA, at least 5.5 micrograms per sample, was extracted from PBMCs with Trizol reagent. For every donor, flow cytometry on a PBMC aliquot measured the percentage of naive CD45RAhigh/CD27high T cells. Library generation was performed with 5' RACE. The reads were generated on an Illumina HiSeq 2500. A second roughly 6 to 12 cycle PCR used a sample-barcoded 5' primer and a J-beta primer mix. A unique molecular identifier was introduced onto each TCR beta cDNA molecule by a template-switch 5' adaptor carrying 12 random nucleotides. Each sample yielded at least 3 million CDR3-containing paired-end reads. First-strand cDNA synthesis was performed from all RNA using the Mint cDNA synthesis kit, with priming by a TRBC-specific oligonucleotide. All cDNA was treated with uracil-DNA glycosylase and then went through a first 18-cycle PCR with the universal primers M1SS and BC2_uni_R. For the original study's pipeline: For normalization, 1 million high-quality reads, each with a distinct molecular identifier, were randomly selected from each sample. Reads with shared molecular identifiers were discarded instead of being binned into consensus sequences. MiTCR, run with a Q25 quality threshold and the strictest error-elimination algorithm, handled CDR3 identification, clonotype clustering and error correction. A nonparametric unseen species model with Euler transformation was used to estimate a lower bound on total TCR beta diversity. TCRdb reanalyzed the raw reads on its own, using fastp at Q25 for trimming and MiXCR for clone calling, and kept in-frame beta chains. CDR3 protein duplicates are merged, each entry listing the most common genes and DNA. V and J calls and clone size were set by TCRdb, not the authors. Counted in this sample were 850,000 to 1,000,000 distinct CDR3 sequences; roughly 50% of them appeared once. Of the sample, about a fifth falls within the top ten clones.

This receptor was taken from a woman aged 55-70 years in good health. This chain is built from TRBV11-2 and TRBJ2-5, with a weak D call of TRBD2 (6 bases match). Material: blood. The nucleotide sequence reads TGTGCCAGCAGCTACCGGGTAGCGGAGAGTGGAGAGCAGTACTTC. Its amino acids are CASSYRVAESGEQYF.